Listed below are T cell receptor beta chains from one sample, sequenced in a study of T cells after yellow fever vaccination. Via MiXCR, TCRdb re-called the 5' RACE reads, giving one row per CDR3 protein. The sample carries around 610,000 distinct CDR3 sequences, around an eighth recorded once. This specimen consisted of PBMCs, obtained on the day of the yellow fever booster vaccination. The source is a young man who received the YFV17D yellow fever vaccine. Both conserved end residues are part of each CDR3. The D gene is left open where the match is weak. Clone size is not always given. Where it is, it says once, few, many or a class for expanded clones.

V	J	D	length	size	CDR3	DNA
TRBV3-1	TRBJ2-3	TRBD2	18	.	CASSQERGLAGGLDTQYF	TGTGCCAGCAGCCAAGAGAGGGGACTAGCGGGAGGACTAGATACGCAGTATTTT
TRBV7-2	TRBJ2-5	.	13	few	CASSPSPGETQYF	TGTGCCAGCAGCCCTAGTCCGGGGGAGACCCAGTACTTC
TRBV6-2/TRBV6-3	TRBJ2-1	TRBD2	14	.	CASRTSGRAHEQFF	TGTGCCAGCAGGACTAGCGGGAGGGCGCATGAGCAGTTCTTC
TRBV6-1	TRBJ1-5	.	14	few	CASTGGSGGQPQHF	TGTGCCAGCACAGGTGGTTCCGGAGGTCAGCCCCAGCATTTT
TRBV5-1	TRBJ2-7	TRBD1	13	.	CASSGQGAHEQYF	TGCGCCAGCTCGGGACAGGGGGCCCACGAGCAGTACTTC
TRBV7-2	TRBJ2-7	.	14	many	CASSLVQGSYEQYF	TGCGCCAGCAGCTTGGTCCAGGGGTCCTACGAGCAGTACTTC
TRBV5-1	TRBJ2-5	.	14	.	CASSLGFERETQYF	TGCGCCAGCAGCTTGGGTTTCGAGCGAGAGACCCAGTACTTC
TRBV7-9	TRBJ2-7	TRBD2	13	few	CASSRTSENEQYF	TGTGCCAGCAGCCGGACTAGCGAAAACGAGCAGTACTTC
TRBV20-1	TRBJ1-4	.	13	few	CSARWGANEKLFF	TGCAGTGCGAGATGGGGGGCAAATGAAAAACTGTTTTTT
TRBV6-5	TRBJ2-3	TRBD2	15	many	CASSYLAGVVDTQYF	TGTGCCAGCAGTTACCTAGCGGGAGTGGTAGATACGCAGTATTTT
TRBV7-2	TRBJ1-5	.	15	.	CASSLGGVRGQPQHF	TGTGCCAGCAGCTTAGGCGGGGTGAGGGGTCAGCCCCAGCATTTT
TRBV19	TRBJ2-5	.	13	few	CASSTGVMETQYF	TGTGCCAGTAGTACAGGGGTGATGGAGACCCAGTACTTC
TRBV3-1	TRBJ2-2	.	14	.	CASSQVKNTGELFF	TGTGCCAGCAGCCAAGTAAAGAACACCGGGGAGCTGTTTTTT
TRBV20-1	TRBJ2-1	TRBD2	15	few	CSALSSGSSYNEQFF	TGCAGTGCTTTATCTAGCGGGAGCTCCTACAATGAGCAGTTCTTC
TRBV14	TRBJ2-1	TRBD2	17	few	CASSLLTSGATYNEQFF	TGTGCCAGCAGCCTCCTTACTAGCGGGGCTACCTACAATGAGCAGTTCTTC
TRBV9	TRBJ2-3	TRBD2	17	.	CASSVSPLSGSGDTQYF	TGTGCCAGCAGCGTATCCCCCCTTAGCGGGAGTGGAGATACGCAGTATTTT
TRBV28	TRBJ2-7	.	14	few	CASSLASQAREQYF	TGTGCCAGCAGTTTGGCTTCACAGGCGCGCGAGCAGTACTTC
TRBV7-2	TRBJ1-4	TRBD1	14	many	CASSTGTGNEKLFF	TGTGCCAGCAGCACGGGGACAGGGAATGAAAAACTGTTTTTT
TRBV29-1	TRBJ2-1	.	16	.	CSVEDNRASSYNEQFF	TGCAGCGTTGAAGATAACAGGGCGAGCTCCTACAATGAGCAGTTCTTC
TRBV20-1	TRBJ2-1	.	17	few	CSARDYGTRVDYNEQFF	TGCAGTGCTAGAGACTACGGGACGAGGGTTGACTACAATGAGCAGTTCTTC
TRBV27	TRBJ2-4	.	16	few	CASSLSPSIVRNIQYF	TGTGCCAGCAGTTTATCTCCCTCCATCGTTCGAAACATTCAGTACTTC
TRBV20-1	TRBJ2-1	.	11	.	CSASAYNEQFF	TGCAGTGCTAGCGCATACAATGAGCAGTTCTTC
TRBV28	TRBJ2-3	TRBD2	15	many	CVRGWRREEGDTQYF	TGTGTCAGGGGCTGGAGGCGGGAGGAGGGGGATACGCAGTATTTT
TRBV7-2	TRBJ2-5	TRBD1	16	.	CASSFGTGGIQETQYF	TGTGCCAGCAGCTTTGGGACAGGGGGGATTCAAGAGACCCAGTACTTC
TRBV7-2	TRBJ2-5	.	14	many	CASSLLGQGQTQYF	TGTGCCAGCAGCCTCCTGGGGCAGGGCCAGACCCAGTACTTC
TRBV28	TRBJ2-1	TRBD2	16	few	CASRRTSGPRGNEQFF	TGTGCCAGCCGCCGGACTAGCGGGCCCCGGGGCAATGAGCAGTTCTTC
TRBV4-3	TRBJ2-7	TRBD2	17	few	CASSQGILAGDHYEQYF	TGCGCCAGCAGCCAGGGTATCTTAGCGGGAGACCACTACGAGCAGTACTTC
TRBV5-1	TRBJ2-1	.	15	.	CASSPWAGIGNEQFF	TGCGCCAGCAGCCCCTGGGCGGGTATAGGCAATGAGCAGTTCTTC
TRBV5-1	TRBJ2-3	.	12	.	CASSESTDTQYF	TGCGCCAGCAGCGAATCCACAGATACGCAGTATTTT